Listed below are T cell receptor beta chains from one sample, sequenced in a study of blood T cell repertoires in COVID-19. Clones were read by immunoSEQ multiplex PCR, and TCRdb kept only the in-frame ones, dropping some. Of 200,000 to 250,000 clones in the sample, around 80% were seen once. Sequencing used peripheral blood. All receptors come from a man aged 45 to 65 with active or convalescent COVID-19. CDR3s include the opening cysteine and the closing phenylalanine or tryptophan. A D gene is named only where the DNA matches it firmly. The size of a clone is reported for some rows only, either as once, few or many, or as a class for expanded clones.

d_call	clone_size	v_call	j_call	cdr3_nt	cdr3_aa
TRBD2	.	TRBV25-1	TRBJ2-5	TGTGCCAGCAGTCTGGGGACTAGCGGGGGGGGCGCCCAGTACTTC	CASSLGTSGGGAQYF
TRBD2	.	TRBV11-3	TRBJ2-5	TGTGCCAGCAGCGAGGGACTAGCGGGAGCAGAGACCCAGTACTTC	CASSEGLAGAETQYF
.	.	TRBV7-9	TRBJ2-7	TGTGCCAGCAGCTTAGGGGCAGACCCCTACGAGCAGTACTTC	CASSLGADPYEQYF
TRBD2	.	TRBV5-1	TRBJ2-1	TGCGCCAGCAGCTTGGCACTAGCGGGAGGGTCAAATGAGCAGTTCTTC	CASSLALAGGSNEQFF
.	.	TRBV29-1	TRBJ2-7	TGCAGCGTTCATCAAGGGGGGACAGCCCTCTTC	CSVHQGGTALF
TRBD1	few	TRBV10-3	TRBJ2-2	TGTGCCATCAGAACCCTAGGACAGGCGAACACCGGGGAGCTGTTTTTT	CAIRTLGQANTGELFF
.	.	TRBV7-2	TRBJ1-1	TGTGCCAGCAGCTCCCCAGGTATCATGAACACTGAAGCTTTCTTT	CASSSPGIMNTEAFF
.	.	TRBV2	TRBJ2-2	TGTGCCAGCAGCGACACCGGGGAGCTGTTTTTT	CASSDTGELFF
.	.	TRBV19	TRBJ2-7	TGTGCCAGTAGTATACGGGACTTGTCCTACGAGCAGTACTTC	CASSIRDLSYEQYF
.	.	TRBV5-1	TRBJ2-3	TGCGCCAGCAGCTTTGGTCCCGACAATACGCAGTATTTT	CASSFGPDNTQYF
.	.	TRBV4-3	TRBJ1-1	TGCGCCAGCAGTCCCTTCTTCGGAGAGGGCACTGAAGCTTTCTTT	CASSPFFGEGTEAFF
TRBD1	.	TRBV5-4	TRBJ2-2	TGTGCCAGCAGCTCAACGTCCGGGACAGGTTACCCCGGGGAGCTGTTTTTT	CASSSTSGTGYPGELFF
.	.	TRBV9	TRBJ2-3	TGTGCCAGCAGTGAAGGGGCCACAGATACGCAGTATTTT	CASSEGATDTQYF
TRBD1	.	TRBV28	TRBJ1-5	TGTGCCAGCAGTTTATATTTTTGGGGACAGCATAGCAATCAGCCCCAGCATTTT	CASSLYFWGQHSNQPQHF
TRBD1	.	TRBV28	TRBJ1-1	TGTGCCAGTGACAGGGGGCGCGACACTGAAGCTTTCTTT	CASDRGRDTEAFF
.	.	TRBV15	TRBJ1-4	TGTGCCACCAGCGGGGGGGGCGAAAAACTGTTTTTT	CATSGGGEKLFF
.	.	TRBV2	TRBJ2-1	TGTGCCAGCAAGGGGAACCTGTACAATGAGCAGTTCTTC	CASKGNLYNEQFF
TRBD1	.	TRBV7-2	TRBJ1-4	TGTGCCAGCAGCTTATGGACAGGGGGCGAGGAAAAACTGTTTTTT	CASSLWTGGEEKLFF
.	.	TRBV18	TRBJ2-7	TGTGCCAGCTCACCACAGGACAGAGGCGAGCAGTACTTC	CASSPQDRGEQYF
TRBD1	.	TRBV29-1	TRBJ2-1	TGCAGCGTCGCCCCGGGACAGGGGGTTCCGTTCTTC	CSVAPGQGVPFF
TRBD2	.	TRBV2	TRBJ2-7	TGTGCCAGCAGTGAAGCCCCGGGACTAGCGGCCTCCTACGAGCAGTACTTC	CASSEAPGLAASYEQYF
TRBD1	.	TRBV18	TRBJ1-2	TGTGCCAGCTCACCACCTCTCGCCGGGACAGGGATCTATGGCTACACCTTC	CASSPPLAGTGIYGYTF
.	many	TRBV7-2	TRBJ1-1	TGTGCCAGCACTTTTTACGTGAGGACTGAAGCTTTCTTT	CASTFYVRTEAFF
.	few	TRBV5-1	TRBJ2-7	TGCGCCAGCTCCGGAGGGGCTCGGGAGTACGAGCAGTACTTC	CASSGGAREYEQYF
TRBD1	.	TRBV7-7	TRBJ1-2	TGTGCTAGCAGCACCCAGGGGGACTATGGCTACACCTTC	CASSTQGDYGYTF
TRBD1	.	TRBV5-1	TRBJ1-3	TGCGCCAGCAGCCGTTGGACAGGGGATATTGGTGGAAACACCATATATTTT	CASSRWTGDIGGNTIYF
.	once	TRBV2	TRBJ2-1	TGTGCCAGCAGCGACAGGAGCTCCTACAATGAGCAGTTCTTC	CASSDRSSYNEQFF
.	few	TRBV7-2	TRBJ1-4	TGTGCCAGCAGCTTAGGTAGGGGCGAAAAACTGTTTTTT	CASSLGRGEKLFF
.	.	TRBV18	TRBJ1-6	TGTGCCAGCTCGTCCGGATGGGGCGGAAATTCACCCCTCCACTTT	CASSSGWGGNSPLHF
.	.	TRBV28	TRBJ1-3	TGTGCCAGCAGTTATTATCCCTCTGGAAACACCATATATTTT	CASSYYPSGNTIYF
.	.	TRBV28	TRBJ1-4	TGTGCCAGCAGTGGTGACGGCCGGAGGGCTAATGAAAAACTGTTTTTT	CASSGDGRRANEKLFF
TRBD1	.	TRBV4-3	TRBJ1-6	TGCGCCAGCAGCTTAACAGGGGACCATTCACCCCTCCACTTT	CASSLTGDHSPLHF
.	.	TRBV27	TRBJ1-6	TGTGCCAGCAGCAAAACTGGTCGGAGCTCCTATAATTCACCCCTCCACTTT	CASSKTGRSSYNSPLHF
TRBD1	.	TRBV12-3/TRBV12-4	TRBJ1-4	TGTGCCAGCAGGGGGACAGAAAATGAAAAACTGTTTTTT	CASRGTENEKLFF
TRBD1	.	TRBV5-1	TRBJ2-1	TGCGCCAGCAGCTTGGTTGGGGACAGCAACAATGAGCAGTTCTTC	CASSLVGDSNNEQFF
TRBD1	.	TRBV3-1/TRBV3-2	TRBJ1-2	TGTGCCAGCAGCCTTGACTGGGACAGATACTACACCTTC	CASSLDWDRYYTF
.	.	TRBV28	TRBJ1-2	TGTGCCAGCACCTCCCTCGGGGGCTACACCTTC	CASTSLGGYTF
.	.	TRBV4-1	TRBJ2-5	TGCGCCAGCAGCCAAGATCTTGGACACATGTTAGAGACCCAGTACTTC	CASSQDLGHMLETQYF
TRBD1	.	TRBV5-4	TRBJ2-5	TGTGCCAGCAGCTGGGACAGGGCAGAGACCCAGTACTTC	CASSWDRAETQYF
TRBD2	.	TRBV2	TRBJ2-5	TGTGCCAGCATGGTCCAGCGGGGGTGGGAGACCCAGTACTTC	CASMVQRGWETQYF
.	.	TRBV4-1	TRBJ2-2	TGCGCCAGCAGCCAAGACGGGCGGGGCACCGGGGAGCTGTTTTTT	CASSQDGRGTGELFF
TRBD1	.	TRBV9	TRBJ1-2	TGTGCCAGCAGCCATCAGGGACAGGGGAACTATGGCTACACCTTC	CASSHQGQGNYGYTF
.	.	TRBV28	TRBJ1-1	TGTGCCAGCGGGTACAGGAACACTGAAGCTTTCTTT	CASGYRNTEAFF
.	.	TRBV5-1	TRBJ2-2	TGCGCCAGCAGCCCTGGAGGGCCGAGGACCGGGGAGCTGTTTTTT	CASSPGGPRTGELFF
.	.	TRBV19	TRBJ2-1	TGTGCCAGTAGTATTTGGCGAGGGCCTGACAATGAGCAGTTCTTC	CASSIWRGPDNEQFF
.	.	TRBV7-8	TRBJ1-1	TGTGCCAGCAGCTTAGGCCACGGGGGGCTCTCGAACACTGAAGCTTTCTTT	CASSLGHGGLSNTEAFF
TRBD1	.	TRBV28	TRBJ2-7	TGTGCCAGCAGATCCCCTGGGGGACAGGGGTACCCCAAGTCCCGTGAGCAGTACTTC	CASRSPGGQGYPKSREQYF
.	few	TRBV6-5	TRBJ1-6	TGTGCCACCCGTGGGCAGAATTCTTCACCCCTCCACTTT	CATRGQNSSPLHF
TRBD1	.	TRBV19	TRBJ1-5	TGTGCCAGTAGTCCCCGACAGGGACTCTATAGCAATCAGCCCCAGCATTTT	CASSPRQGLYSNQPQHF
.	.	TRBV18	TRBJ1-3	TGTGCCAGCTCACAAAACAGGGCGCCCGTGGCAGGGGTAGACACCATATATTTT	CASSQNRAPVAGVDTIYF
TRBD2	.	TRBV28	TRBJ2-2	TGTGCCAGCAGCCTATGGCGGGAGGGCCCTGGCGGGGAGCTGTTTTTT	CASSLWREGPGGELFF
TRBD1	.	TRBV5-5	TRBJ1-4	TGTGCCAGCAGATTCCGGGACAGGGGTGTGACTAATGAAAAACTGTTTTTT	CASRFRDRGVTNEKLFF
TRBD1	.	TRBV7-9	TRBJ2-1	TGTGCCAGCAGCTTAGTAGTCCCAGGGGGTCATGAGCAGTTCTTC	CASSLVVPGGHEQFF